This T cell receptor beta chain was recorded in a study of blood T cell repertoires in COVID-19. The repertoire was sequenced with immunoSEQ multiplex PCR; TCRdb's copy has only in-frame clones and lacks some. The data show roughly 130,000 clones, with 70% to 85% seen just once and less than 15% held by the top ten. The germline V gene encodes CDR1 MNHEY and CDR2 SMNVEV (reference sequence). The germline V and J ends were trimmed by 6 bases and 10 bases, with 21 bases remaining between them. The CDR3 sequence is 14 residues long. The material sequenced was peripheral blood. This TCR came from an older woman with acute or convalescent COVID-19. V and J are TRBV27 and TRBJ1-1, with D perhaps matching TRBD1 (6 bases). The CDR3 sequence: CASRSGDRRFAAFF. In DNA, the CDR3 is TGTGCCAGCAGATCAGGAGACAGGAGGTTTGCAGCTTTCTTT.